Sequencing of this T cell receptor beta chain was carried out in a study of post-analysis software for immune sequencing data. About the study: Patients with relapsing-remitting, secondary progressive and progressive-relapsing multiple sclerosis courses were all represented. Notes on the study in general: The study found significantly lower normalized Chao1 diversity in multiple sclerosis patients than in controls. Samples from one preparation batch, clustered by F measure, grouped strongly together. Higher frequency in patients than in controls was seen for about five TRBV segments, with TRBV5-6, TRBV5-1 and TRBV20-1 among them.

Germline lookup yields CDR1 MRHNA and CDR2 SNTAGT. CDR3 length: 15 residues. Losses at the gene ends were 4 bases for V and 2 bases for J; bases not matched to a gene: 5. The table lists this clonotype with many counts. Its antigen is not identified. Included in the TCR beta cDNA libraries were unique molecular identifiers. Input amounts of roughly 0.85 to 11 million T cells were used. These gave 500,000 or so cDNA molecules, so each molecule approximated one T cell. Via MiXCR, TCRdb re-called the PCR reads, giving one row per CDR3 protein. The sample consists of about 260,000 distinct CDR3 sequences, 35% to 40% of them appearing once.

Sequenced: blood. The TCR comes from a girl under 18 with multiple sclerosis. The chain recombines TRBV6-4 with TRBJ1-5; 7 bases line up with TRBD1. CDR3 residues: CASSAQGGGNQPQHF. CDR3 sequence (DNA): TGTGCCAGCAGTGCCCAGGGGGGGGGCAATCAGCCCCAGCATTTT.